The 10 T cell receptor beta chains below all came from one sample that was sequenced in a study of blood T cell repertoires in COVID-19. Data came from immunoSEQ multiplex PCR; TCRdb stores just in-frame clones and leaves some out. Of roughly 460,000 clones listed, approximately 90% were seen once; the top ten hold roughly 0.84%. The material sequenced was peripheral blood. These receptor sequences come from a man aged 18 to 30 with COVID-19, enrolled during active disease.

This clone was detected a few times. Distinct nucleotide sequences in the sample also encode this CDR3. The chain couples TRBV18 to TRBJ1-1; weak D call: TRBD1 (5 bases). This CDR3 contains 14 residues. The V end was cut by 3 bases, the J end by 1 base, with 9 bases between. CDR1 is KGHSH and CDR2 is LQKENI in the germline V gene. The CDR3 DNA reads as TGTGCCAGCTCACCGGATAGGGGGAACACTGAAGCTTTCTTT. This sequence encodes CASSPDRGNTEAFF.

The rearrangement uses TRBV6-4 and TRBJ1-2; tentatively, D is TRBD1 (5 bases). Trimming took off 7 bases at V and 7 bases at J, with 13 bases between the two ends. The CDR3 totals 12 residues. The germline V gene encodes CDR1 MRHNA and CDR2 SNTAGT. CDR3 nucleotides: TGTGCCAGCATGTCTCGAACAGGTGGCTACACCTTC. The encoded protein is CASMSRTGGYTF.

Remarks on this clone: The same CDR3 also results from other DNA sequences found in this sample. The chain employs TRBV27 and TRBJ2-7, with TRBD2 identical over 10 bases. V gave up 5 bases and J gave up 0 bases; unmatched junction bases: 1. There are 14 residues in the CDR3. Per the germline V gene, CDR1 is MNHEY and CDR2 is SMNVEV (reference sequence). This CDR3 is CASSPSGSSYEQYF. For the CDR3, the DNA is TGTGCCAGCAGTCCTAGCGGGAGCTCCTACGAGCAGTACTTC.

The chain joins TRBV7-9 to TRBJ2-7; 8 nucleotides agree with TRBD1. The CDR3 extends over 14 amino acids. Germline V gene sequence: CDR1 SEHNR, CDR2 FQNEAQ (reference sequence). Losses at the gene ends were 3 bases for V and 2 bases for J; bases not matched to a gene: 3. The CDR3 nucleotides are TGTGCCAGCAGCTTCAGACAGGGGACCTACGAGCAGTACTTC. Translation: CASSFRQGTYEQYF. The full variable domain, with the rest looked up from reference TRBV7-9 and TRBJ2-7, is DTGVSQNPRHKITKRGQNVTFRCDPISEHNRLYWYRQTLGQGPEFLTYFQNEAQLEKSRLLSDRFSAERPKGSFSTLEIQRTEQGDSAMYLCASSFRQGTYEQYFGPGTRLTVT.

This chain joins TRBV15 and TRBJ2-2; D possibly corresponds to TRBD2 (5 bases). The CDR3 is made up of 15 amino acids. V was trimmed by 5 bases and J by 0 bases, leaving 10 bases between them. Germline values: CDR1 LNHNV, CDR2 YYDKDF (reference sequence). DNA for the CDR3: TGTGCCACCAGCTCTAGCACAGCGAACACCGGGGAGCTGTTTTTT. Residues: CATSSSTANTGELFF.

This clone was counted a single time. The chain joins TRBV13 to TRBJ1-1; no definite D call. The V end lost 4 bases, the J end lost 5 bases, and 11 bases lay between the germline ends. The germline V gene encodes CDR1 PRHDT and CDR2 FYEKMQ (reference sequence). The CDR3 loop spans 13 amino acids. The CDR3 nucleotides are TGTGCCAGCAGCTACGGGTCTCCTACTGAAGCTTTCTTT. Protein sequence: CASSYGSPTEAFF.

The chain couples TRBV3-1 (or the pseudogene TRBV3-2) to TRBJ1-6; D gene unclear. Trimming took off 4 bases at V and 3 bases at J, with 7 bases between the two ends. The CDR3 is 14 residues long. Germline CDR1 and CDR2: LGHDT and YNNKEL (reference sequence). CDR3 DNA: TGTGCCAGCAGCCCCCGGAGCTATAATTCACCCCTCCACTTT. Its protein product is CASSPRSYNSPLHF.

The V and J genes are TRBV5-4 and TRBJ2-3; the match to TRBD1 covers 10 bases. The CDR3 has 16 residues. J lost 4 bases, V lost 1 base, and 6 bases had no gene match. Per germline, CDR1 SGHNT and CDR2 YYREEE (reference sequence). Written as DNA, the CDR3 is TGTGCCAGCAGCTTGCGGACAGGGGGGTTGTCAGATACGCAGTATTTT. Protein product: CASSLRTGGLSDTQYF.

The rearrangement joins TRBV25-1 to TRBJ1-6; no definite D call. Germline lookup yields CDR1 MGHDK and CDR2 SYGVNS. CDR3 length equals 14 residues. Trimming cost V 5 bases and J 5 bases, with 10 bases left between them. Here the CDR3 DNA reads TGTGCCAGCAGTCGTCCCGTAAATAATTCACCCCTCCACTTT. Residues: CASSRPVNNSPLHF.

This clone was seen once. The CDR3 DNA reads TGCAGTGCTAGTAGCGGGACCTTCTACGAGCAGTACTTC. It yields the protein CSASSGTFYEQYF. The chain links TRBV20-1 to TRBJ2-7, with 8 bases identical to TRBD2. V lost 3 bases, J lost 3 bases, and 4 bases stayed unmatched. The CDR3 contains 13 residues. Per germline, CDR1 DFQATT and CDR2 SNEGSKA (reference sequence).